This T cell receptor beta chain was captured by sequencing in a study of regulatory T cells in long-lasting Graves disease. This clonotype turned up a few times. Sequencing libraries for TCR beta were prepared with iRepertoire HTBI primers and Arm-PCR of CDR3 regions. TCRdb re-called the multiplex PCR reads with MiXCR, one entry per CDR3 protein. The sample records almost 450,000 distinct CDR3 sequences, roughly 17% being singletons. As for time point: newly diagnosed GD, antithyroid drugs for less than 3 months. PBMC RNA was the source of the TCR library. Germline assignment: CDR1 GTSNPN and CDR2 SVGIG (reference sequence). The germline V and J ends were trimmed by 0 bases and 3 bases, with 12 bases remaining between them. This CDR3 comprises 14 residues. The same sample was also used in a study of T cells in Graves' hyperthyroidism and ophthalmopathy.

The clonotype originates from a woman aged 25 to 39 with Graves disease. V is TRBV30 and J is TRBJ2-7; a weak D match, TRBD2 (6 bases). This specimen consisted of peripheral blood mononuclear cells (PBMCs), obtained at new diagnosis, from a patient treated with antithyroid drugs. CDR3 DNA: TGTGCCTGGAGTGTACGGAACGGGGGCTACGAGCAGTACTTC. Translation gives CAWSVRNGGYEQYF.